These 28 T cell receptor beta chains came from one sample sequenced in a study of T cell responses to AZD1222 COVID-19 vaccine. The repertoire was sequenced with immunoSEQ multiplex PCR; TCRdb's copy has only in-frame clones and lacks some. The data contain 110,000 to 150,000 clones, roughly 90% of them singletons. The sequenced sample was peripheral blood, obtained 28 days after the second AZD1222 dose. These receptors all stem from an adult who received the AZD1222 COVID-19 vaccine.

V usage is TRBV15 and J usage is TRBJ2-2; D not resolved. Germline V lookup: CDR1 LNHNV, CDR2 YYDKDF (reference sequence). The V end lost 11 bases, the J end lost 4 bases, and 11 bases lay between the germline ends. The CDR3 length is 12 residues. The DNA for the CDR3 is TGTGCCTCATCCCCGACCACCGGGGAGCTGTTTTTT. This translates into CASSPTTGELFF.

The CDR3 DNA reads as TGTGCCAGCAGCCTCGCCAGGGGGGAGACCCAGTACTTC. Its protein is CASSLARGETQYF. This chain connects TRBV7-8 to TRBJ2-5; 7 nucleotides line up with TRBD1. Germline CDR1 reads SGHVS; CDR2 reads FQNEAQ. Unmatched junction bases numbered 5, after V lost 5 bases and J lost 5 bases. The CDR3 totals 13 residues.

This clone occurred once. The V gene is TRBV4-2, the J gene TRBJ2-5; 9 bases match TRBD1. With 1 base clipped from V and 2 bases from J, the junction kept 2 bases outside the gene matches. Germline CDR1 reads LGHNA; CDR2 reads YNFKEQ. This CDR3 is built from 15 residues. The CDR3 coding sequence is TGTGCCAGCAGCCAAGGGACAGGGGAACAAGAGACCCAGTACTTC. Amino acid sequence: CASSQGTGEQETQYF.

J is TRBJ2-1 and V is TRBV6-5; perhaps TRBD1 as D (6 bases). V was shortened by 3 bases and J by 0 bases, with 9 bases between the two germline ends. From germline, CDR1 is MNHEY and CDR2 SVGAGI. The CDR3 length is 15 residues. CDR3 sequence: CASSYRDNSYNEQFF. The CDR3 region has the DNA TGTGCCAGCAGTTATCGGGACAACTCCTACAATGAGCAGTTCTTC.

Of note for this clone: Other DNA sequences in the sample encode the same CDR3. J is TRBJ2-5 and V is TRBV2, with D unresolved. V gave up 3 bases and J gave up 4 bases, with 3 bases separating them. CDR1 and CDR2 (germline): SNHLY, FYNNEI. The CDR3 length is 11 residues. The CDR3 DNA is TGTGCCAGCAGTGAGCGAGAGACCCAGTACTTC. This sequence encodes CASSERETQYF.

The genes are TRBV29-1 and TRBJ2-7; weak D call: TRBD2 (5 bases). V lost 2 bases, J lost 8 bases, and 19 bases lay in between. Looked up from germline, CDR1 is SQVTM and CDR2 is ANQGSEA. This CDR3 comprises 14 residues. The CDR3 region is CSVELVGSKDQQYF. The DNA of the CDR3 is TGCAGCGTTGAATTAGTAGGGAGTAAGGATCAGCAGTACTTC.

The J gene is TRBJ2-7, the V gene TRBV28; 12 nucleotides align to TRBD2. V dropped 5 bases and J dropped 4; count of bases not matched to a gene: 6. This CDR3 is 15 amino acids long. The germline gives CDR1 MDHEN, CDR2 SYDVKM. The CDR3 DNA sequence: TGTGCCAGCAGTCCGTGGACTAGCGGGAAGTACGAGCAGTACTTC. It encodes CASSPWTSGKYEQYF. Supplemented by reference TRBV28 and TRBJ2-7, the full variable domain reads DVKVTQSSRYLVKRTGEKVFLECVQDMDHENMFWYRQDPGLGLRLIYFSYDVKMKEKGDIPEGYSVSREKKERFSLILESASTNQTSMYLCASSPWTSGKYEQYFGPGTRLTVT.

The chain has TRBV9 and TRBJ2-3, with D hard to call. Germline values: CDR1 SGDLS, CDR2 YYNGEE. The CDR3 length is 11 residues. V was shortened by 7 bases and J by 11 bases, with 14 bases between the two germline ends. CDR3 amino acids: CASGGLSMQYF. CDR3 sequence (DNA): TGTGCCAGCGGTGGTTTAAGCATGCAGTATTTT.

This rearrangement joins TRBV6-5 to TRBJ1-3; TRBD1 is a possible D gene (5 bases). The CDR3 is 15 residues long. CDR1 MNHEY and CDR2 SVGAGI come from the germline V gene. The V end was cut by 2 bases, the J end by 0 bases, with 8 bases between. CDR3 in DNA: TGTGCCAGCAGTTACGACAGATACTCTGGAAACACCATATATTTT. Amino acids: CASSYDRYSGNTIYF.

The rearrangement uses TRBV11-1 and TRBJ2-1; 8 nucleotides line up with TRBD2. CDR3 length: 12 amino acids. CDR1 and CDR2 from the germline V gene are SGHAT and FQDESV (reference sequence). Trimming took 5 bases from V and 9 from J; bases not matched to a gene: 3. For the CDR3, the DNA is TGTGCCAGCAGCCGGGGGGGGTCTGAGCAGTTCTTC. This sequence encodes CASSRGGSEQFF.

This chain connects TRBV3-1 (or the pseudogene TRBV3-2) to TRBJ1-2, with D perhaps matching TRBD1 (6 bases). Looked up from germline, CDR1 is LGHDT and CDR2 is YNNKEL (reference sequence). V was shortened by 2 bases and J by 3 bases, with 13 bases between the two germline ends. This CDR3 has 15 residues. The CDR3 DNA sequence: TGTGCCAGCAGCCAATATGGGGGCGGTGACTATGGCTACACCTTC. This sequence encodes CASSQYGGGDYGYTF.

The chain combines TRBV5-5 with TRBJ1-1; D gene uncertain. The CDR3 contains 15 residues. Per germline, CDR1 SGHKS and CDR2 YYEKEE (reference sequence). Trimming cost V 3 bases and J 0 bases, with 12 bases left between them. The CDR3: CASSSVTQMNTEAFF. In nucleotides, the CDR3 is TGTGCCAGCAGCTCGGTAACACAGATGAACACTGAAGCTTTCTTT.

This clone was recorded once. The rearrangement uses TRBV6-4 and TRBJ2-1, with D perhaps TRBD1 or TRBD2 (5 bases each). Germline V lookup: CDR1 MRHNA, CDR2 SNTAGT. V shed 4 bases and J shed 7 bases, with 11 bases lying between them. The CDR3 spans 13 residues. The DNA for the CDR3 is TGTGCCAGCAGTGTCCTAGCAGGGAATGAGCAGTTCTTC. It is translated as CASSVLAGNEQFF.

This sequence joins TRBV7-9 and TRBJ2-7, with 7 bases fitting TRBD1. The V segment lost 4 bases and the J segment 1 base; nucleotides outside the gene matches: 7. Germline loops: CDR1 SEHNR, CDR2 FQNEAQ (reference sequence). The CDR3 has 15 amino acids. The CDR3 loop reads CASSSTSGGSYEQYF. For the CDR3, the DNA is TGTGCCAGCAGCTCGACATCAGGGGGTTCCTACGAGCAGTACTTC.

This chain uses TRBV25-1 with TRBJ1-6; D call uncertain. V was shortened by 4 bases and J by 6 bases, with 4 bases between the two germline ends. Germline V gene sequence: CDR1 MGHDK, CDR2 SYGVNS. The length of the CDR3 is 12 residues. The CDR3 here is CASSAANSPLHF. CDR3 sequence (DNA): TGTGCCAGCAGTGCGGCTAATTCACCCCTCCACTTT. Drawing the rest from reference TRBV25-1 and TRBJ1-6, the complete variable domain is EADIYQTPRYLVIGTGKKITLECSQTMGHDKMYWYQQDPGMELHLIHYSYGVNSTEKGDLSSESTVSRIRTEHFPLTLESARPSHTSQYLCASSAANSPLHFGNGTRLTVT.

This clone showed up just once. The chain couples TRBV6-6 to TRBJ2-5, with a tentative D call TRBD2 (5 bases). From germline, CDR1 is MNHNY and CDR2 SVGAGI (reference sequence). The CDR3 spans 16 residues. The germline V and J ends were trimmed by 0 bases and 2 bases, with 13 bases remaining between them. In DNA form, the CDR3 reads TGTGCCAGCAGTTACTCGGGTCGGGGAATACAAGAGACCCAGTACTTC. It specifies CASSYSGRGIQETQYF.

This chain joins TRBV20-1 and TRBJ2-1; D is uncertain. The CDR3 is made up of 13 amino acids. Germline lookup yields CDR1 DFQATT and CDR2 SNEGSKA (reference sequence). V lost 6 bases and J lost 0, with 9 bases in between. In nucleotides, the CDR3 is TGCAGTGCCAGTGGGCCCTCCTACAATGAGCAGTTCTTC. It encodes CSASGPSYNEQFF.

The rearrangement links TRBV12-3 or TRBV12-4 to TRBJ1-5, with a weak D call TRBD1 (6 bases). The V end lost 3 bases, the J end lost 13 bases, and 16 bases lay between the germline ends. The CDR3 spans 13 residues. CDR3 protein: CASSFVRGGGQHF. The CDR3 region has the DNA TGTGCCAGCAGTTTTGTGAGGGGGGGCGGGCAGCATTTT.

This chain joins TRBV6-7 and TRBJ1-4; 10 bases are shared with TRBD1. TRBV6-7 belongs to the ORF category, with a function that is uncertain. The V and J ends lost 2 bases and 8 bases, in that order; junction bases with no gene match: 11. The CDR3 sequence is 17 residues long. The CDR3 region is CASSYEGQGPGREKLFF. The CDR3 DNA sequence: TGTGCCAGCAGTTACGAGGGACAGGGGCCAGGGAGGGAAAAACTGTTTTTT.

The V gene is TRBV5-1, the J gene TRBJ1-1, with a weak D call TRBD1 (6 bases). V lost 4 bases to trimming and J lost 2 bases, with 15 bases between them. The CDR3 consists of 15 residues. The germline V gene has CDR1 SGHRS and CDR2 YFSETQ. This chain's CDR3 is CASSPSRDTNTEAFF. Here the CDR3 DNA reads TGCGCCAGCAGCCCTTCTCGGGACACCAACACTGAAGCTTTCTTT.

The chain joins TRBV3-1 (or the pseudogene TRBV3-2) to TRBJ1-1, with unresolved D. Per the germline V gene, CDR1 is LGHDT and CDR2 is YNNKEL (reference sequence). V gave up 4 bases and J gave up 3 bases, with 15 bases separating them. The CDR3 contains 15 residues. The CDR3 sequence: CASSPSEGPYTEAFF. In DNA form, the CDR3 reads TGTGCCAGCAGCCCCTCAGAGGGCCCTTACACTGAAGCTTTCTTT.

As regards this clone: The same CDR3 arises from other DNA sequences in this sample as well. The rearrangement links TRBV5-1 to TRBJ2-3; D not certain. Germline CDR1 and CDR2: SGHRS and YFSETQ. This CDR3 comprises 12 residues. The V and J ends lost 0 bases and 5 bases respectively, with 4 bases between them. The CDR3 loop is CASSLAGDTQYF. The CDR3 coding sequence is TGCGCCAGCAGCTTGGCTGGAGATACGCAGTATTTT.

The chain links TRBV29-1 to TRBJ2-7; D is possibly TRBD2 (6 bases). V shed 6 bases and J shed 6 bases, with 15 bases lying between them. CDR1 and CDR2 (germline): SQVTM, ANQGSEA. The CDR3 contains 12 residues. The CDR3 coding sequence is TGCAGCGTGCGGGGAGGATCACCCGAGCAGTACTTC. It encodes CSVRGGSPEQYF.

The genes are TRBV10-2 and TRBJ2-7, with TRBD2 matching 9 bases. Trimming cost V 3 bases and J 6 bases; bases outside gene matches: 9. CDR3 length equals 15 residues. Looked up from germline, CDR1 is WSHSY and CDR2 is SAAADI. The CDR3 DNA reads as TGCGCCAGCAGTGATCGTCCTAGCGGGAAAAGCGAGCAGTACTTC. Its translation: CASSDRPSGKSEQYF.

The gene calls are TRBV3-1 (or the pseudogene TRBV3-2) and TRBJ2-2; D may match TRBD1 or TRBD2 (6 bases each). In germline, CDR1 is LGHDT, CDR2 YNNKEL (reference sequence). The CDR3 spans 16 residues. The V and J ends lost 7 bases and 2 bases respectively, with 17 bases between them. The CDR3 nucleotides are TGTGCCAGCAAAAAACAAGGGGGGATCAACACCGGGGAGCTGTTTTTT. Its protein product is CASKKQGGINTGELFF.

The V and J genes are TRBV5-1 and TRBJ1-1; D ambiguous. There are 14 residues in the CDR3. Between the trimmed V and J ends, which lost 3 bases and 1 base, there was a span of 10 bases. The V gene's germline CDR1 is SGHRS and CDR2 YFSETQ. This CDR3 reads CASSSGRANTEAFF. CDR3 bases: TGCGCCAGCAGCTCCGGACGGGCGAACACTGAAGCTTTCTTT.

The chain recombines TRBV2 with TRBJ1-2, with a weak D call TRBD1 (6 bases). V lost 5 bases and J lost 6, with 16 bases in between. Germline loops: CDR1 SNHLY, CDR2 FYNNEI. The CDR3 sequence is 14 residues long. CDR3 nucleotides: TGTGCCAGCAGTCCATCGGGACAATCCCATGGCTACACCTTC. Its protein product is CASSPSGQSHGYTF.

V and J are TRBV9 and TRBJ1-1; no reliable D call. Germline-derived CDR1 and CDR2 are SGDLS and YYNGEE. V lost 4 bases and J lost 6, with 16 bases in between. The CDR3 has 14 residues. Here the CDR3 DNA reads TGTGCCAGCAGCTCAAAGAGGCGACCCTCTGAAGCTTTCTTT. Its translation: CASSSKRRPSEAFF.